The subject of this entry is one T cell receptor (beta chain). TCRdb's copy holds only in-frame clones and misses some; the assay was immunoSEQ multiplex PCR. The table has 300,000 to 450,000 clones, 85% seen once; the top ten hold 3% to 4.5%. The V and J ends lost 5 bases and 14 bases respectively, with 17 bases between them. The CDR3 is 12 amino acids. Germline assignment: CDR1 MNHNY and CDR2 SVGAGI (reference sequence). This specimen belongs to a study of blood T cell repertoires in COVID-19. This sequence joins TRBV6-6 and TRBJ2-3; a possible D gene is TRBD2 (5 bases). The specimen sequenced was peripheral blood. This sequence was found in a woman aged 18-29 years with acute or convalescent COVID-19. The CDR3 region is CASSLSESGLYF. CDR3 coding DNA: TGTGCCAGCAGTCTTAGCGAGTCCGGATTGTATTTT.